A few counts support the clone carrying this TCR beta chain. Its specificity is not known. These data belong to a study of cytomegalovirus exposure and HLA in healthy donors. The PCR was carried out with 60 Vbeta primers and 13 Jbeta primers. This table comes from immunoSEQ multiplex PCR, and its TCRdb copy is limited to in-frame clones, with some not included. The top ten clones hold under 25% of a sample with tens of thousands of clones, about 60% of them seen once. Regarding the study as a whole: It emerged from a later analysis that several of the most significant clusters appeared to be linked to common viral pathogens. TCR beta chains associated with HLA were, in a later analysis, more clonally expanded than equally common others. Within the data, a cluster of highly shared sequence variants was likely a sequencing artifact. The classifier, whose performance was assessed in both the original and validation cohorts, reportedly diagnosed cytomegalovirus status with high specificity and sensitivity.

Material for sequencing was PBMCs. The clonotype was recovered from a man between 45 and 60 years old in good health and CMV-seropositive.

Here the CDR3 DNA reads TGTGCCAGCAGCCCCGGGGGAGCAACTAATGAAAAACTGTTTTTT. It encodes CASSPGGATNEKLFF. The chain links TRBV9 to TRBJ1-4; D perhaps matches TRBD1 (5 bases). Deletions cut 4 bases from V and 0 bases from J, with 10 bases between. Germline assignment: CDR1 SGDLS and CDR2 YYNGEE. The length of the CDR3 is 15 residues.